The present T cell receptor (beta chain) was sequenced within a study of blood T cell repertoires in COVID-19. Study in general: The samples span acute and convalescent COVID-19 from the United States, Italy and Spain. PBMCs, B-cell-depleted T cells, or T cells provided the cDNA or gDNA that made up the material.

This clone was observed a few times. The authors' processing: Using reference gene primer amplification, nucleated cell counts were estimated. The table came from immunoSEQ multiplex PCR; TCRdb's copy has only in-frame clones and leaves some out. V, J and clone size derive from that table, while D and trimming were established from the DNA sequence. Here the sample spans about 140,000 clones, approximately 79% being singletons. The CDR3 extends over 14 amino acids. Germline loops: CDR1 MNHEY, CDR2 SMNVEV (reference sequence). V was cut by 3 bases and J by 5 bases, with 12 bases left in between. The TCR was taken from a man in his fifties or sixties with acute or convalescent COVID-19. The sample taken for sequencing was peripheral blood. The chain links TRBV27 to TRBJ2-3; the D gene is possibly TRBD1 (6 bases). The CDR3 loop reads CASSFGQGIDTQYF. CDR3 bases: TGTGCCAGCAGTTTCGGGCAGGGGATAGATACGCAGTATTTT.